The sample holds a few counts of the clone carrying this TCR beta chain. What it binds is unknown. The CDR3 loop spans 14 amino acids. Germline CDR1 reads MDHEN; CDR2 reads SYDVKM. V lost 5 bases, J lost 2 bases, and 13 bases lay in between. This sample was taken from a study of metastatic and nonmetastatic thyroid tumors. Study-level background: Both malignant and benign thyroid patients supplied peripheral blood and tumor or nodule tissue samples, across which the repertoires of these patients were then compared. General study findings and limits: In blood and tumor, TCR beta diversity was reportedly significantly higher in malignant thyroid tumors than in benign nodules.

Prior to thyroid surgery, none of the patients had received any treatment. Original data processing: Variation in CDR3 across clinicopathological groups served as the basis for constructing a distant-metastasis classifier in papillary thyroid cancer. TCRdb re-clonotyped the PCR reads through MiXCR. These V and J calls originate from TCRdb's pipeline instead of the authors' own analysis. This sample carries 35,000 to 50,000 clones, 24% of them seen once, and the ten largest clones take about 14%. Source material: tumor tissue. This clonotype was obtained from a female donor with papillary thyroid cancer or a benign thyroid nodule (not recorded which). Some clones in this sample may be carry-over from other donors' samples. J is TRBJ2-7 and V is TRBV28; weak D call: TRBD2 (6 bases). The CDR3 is CASSPVAVAYEQYF. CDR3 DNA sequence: TGTGCCAGCAGTCCCGTAGCGGTTGCCTACGAGCAGTACTTC.